Listed here is a single T cell receptor beta chain. This sample was taken from a study of beta chain features in type 1 diabetes. Expressed TCRB transcripts were sequenced because the isolated RNA had all been reverse transcribed beforehand. The repertoire was sequenced with immunoSEQ multiplex PCR; TCRdb's copy has only in-frame clones and lacks some. The repertoire holds some 360,000 clones, about 20% seen once, with about 0.044% in the top ten. The trim removed 5 bases at V and 2 bases at J, leaving 12 bases unmatched. Germline V CDR1 and CDR2: SGHDN, FVKESK. This CDR3 is built from 16 residues. Source material: naive CD4+ T cells from blood. The chain is built from TRBV14 and TRBJ2-7; TRBD2 aligns across 7 bases. The TCR originated in a woman under 30 in good health. The CDR3 DNA reads TGTGCCAGCAGCATCCTCCTCGGGGGGAGAACCTACGAGCAGTACTTC. This sequence encodes CASSILLGGRTYEQYF.